Each of the 31 T cell receptor beta chains below was sequenced from the same sample in a study of T cell repertoires in cytomegalovirus infection. A single record per CDR3 protein comes from TCRdb applying MiXCR to the reads. The data hold fewer than 300,000 distinct CDR3 sequences, with more than 20% observed a single time. Sample: PBMCs. All receptors derive from a human donor in good health (CMV status not recorded). Some clones in this sample may be carry-over from other donors' samples.

The rearrangement joins TRBV6-1 to TRBJ2-3; D possibly uses TRBD1 or TRBD2 (6 bases each). Germline loops: CDR1 MNHNS, CDR2 SASEGT. This CDR3 is 16 amino acids long. V was clipped by 7 bases and J by 2 bases, with 19 bases between them. CDR3 in DNA: TGTGCCAGCACCAAGGGGGACTTGGGCCCCACAGATACGCAGTATTTT. Its protein is CASTKGDLGPTDTQYF.

This clonotype was found a few times. CDR3 DNA sequence: TGTGCCAGCAGACAGGTAAAGGGGAAAGCTTTCTTT. Protein: CASRQVKGKAFF. This chain links TRBV28 with TRBJ1-1; TRBD1 might be the D (5 bases). Looked up from germline, CDR1 is MDHEN and CDR2 is SYDVKM. Trimming removed 6 bases from V and 9 bases from J, with 14 bases in between. This CDR3 is built from 12 residues. Drawing the rest from reference TRBV28 and TRBJ1-1, the complete variable domain is DVKVTQSSRYLVKRTGEKVFLECVQDMDHENMFWYRQDPGLGLRLIYFSYDVKMKEKGDIPEGYSVSREKKERFSLILESASTNQTSMYLCASRQVKGKAFFGQGTRLTVV.

This sequence joins TRBV6-6 and TRBJ2-1; TRBD1 is a possible D gene (6 bases). With 6 bases removed from V and 9 bases from J, the gap between germline ends came to 12 bases. CDR3 length equals 12 residues. The germline V gene encodes CDR1 MNHNY and CDR2 SVGAGI (reference sequence). Here the CDR3 reads CASSPGDREQFF. CDR3 DNA sequence: TGTGCCAGCAGCCCAGGGGATCGTGAGCAGTTCTTC.

This clonotype was picked up many times. V and J are TRBV14 and TRBJ1-2, with D perhaps matching TRBD1 (5 bases). The germline V and J ends were trimmed by 4 bases and 2 bases, with 8 bases remaining between them. The germline V gene encodes CDR1 SGHDN and CDR2 FVKESK. CDR3 size: 13 residues. The CDR3 sequence is CASSLTDNYGYTF. CDR3 sequence (DNA): TGTGCCAGCAGCCTGACAGACAACTATGGCTACACCTTC.

This clonotype occurred a few times. CDR3 in amino acids: CSGAWGGPEAFF. The CDR3 DNA reads as TGCAGTGGGGCGTGGGGGGGTCCTGAAGCTTTCTTT. The chain combines TRBV20-1 with TRBJ1-1; weak D call: TRBD1 (5 bases). Trimming left V 7 bases short and J 6 bases short, with 15 bases between. The length of the CDR3 is 12 residues. Per germline, CDR1 DFQATT and CDR2 SNEGSKA (reference sequence).

This clonotype was counted many times. V usage is TRBV7-2 and J usage is TRBJ1-6, with unresolved D. V was clipped by 4 bases and J by 7 bases, with 8 bases between them. Germline values: CDR1 SGHTA, CDR2 FQGNSA. This CDR3 comprises 13 residues. The CDR3 loop reads CASSSYRNSPLHF. The DNA for the CDR3 is TGTGCCAGCAGCTCTTACAGAAATTCACCCCTCCACTTT.

The sample holds a few counts of this clonotype. The genes are TRBV20-1 and TRBJ2-2; D may be TRBD1 or TRBD2 (5 bases each). The CDR3 covers 13 residues. The germline V gene has CDR1 DFQATT and CDR2 SNEGSKA (reference sequence). The germline V and J ends were trimmed by 2 bases and 7 bases, with 11 bases remaining between them. The CDR3 nucleotides read TGCAGTGCTAGACCCGGGACGATCGGGGAGCTGTTTTTT. Amino acids: CSARPGTIGELFF.

The V and J genes are TRBV6-2 or TRBV6-3 and TRBJ2-6, with unresolved D. Germline CDR1 reads MNHEY; CDR2 reads SVGEGT. V lost 2 bases, J lost 0 bases, and 5 bases lay in between. The CDR3 is 15 amino acids. The CDR3 DNA is TGTGCCAGCAGTTACCCAGACTCTGGGGCCAACGTCCTGACTTTC. This translates into CASSYPDSGANVLTF.

This clonotype was counted only a few times. The gene calls are TRBV5-5 and TRBJ2-2; D possibly corresponds to TRBD2 (5 bases). Looked up from germline, CDR1 is SGHKS and CDR2 is YYEKEE (reference sequence). Trimming cost V 4 bases and J 8 bases, with 12 bases left between them. The CDR3 length is 13 residues. The CDR3 sequence: CASSPRRGGELFF. CDR3 nucleotide sequence: TGTGCCAGCAGCCCACGCCGGGGTGGGGAGCTGTTTTTT.

This clonotype was observed a handful of times. V usage is TRBV14 and J usage is TRBJ2-7, with D hard to call. V was pared by 0 bases and J by 4 bases, with 19 bases between. The CDR3 runs to 17 residues. The germline gives CDR1 SGHDN, CDR2 FVKESK. The CDR3 coding sequence is TGTGCCAGCAGCCAAGAGGGTCAAGGGTATGTTAGTTACGAGCAGTACTTC. This codes for CASSQEGQGYVSYEQYF.

This clonotype has a count of ten or more. This chain uses TRBV28 with TRBJ2-5, with no clear D. This CDR3 contains 12 residues. CDR1 is MDHEN and CDR2 is SYDVKM in the germline V gene. V was shortened by 8 bases and J by 3 bases, with 10 bases between the two germline ends. For the CDR3, the DNA is TGTGCCAGCGGCTTCTTGAAAGAGACCCAGTACTTC. Encoded protein: CASGFLKETQYF.

This clonotype has ten or more counts. The J gene is TRBJ2-5, the V gene TRBV7-2; D is possibly TRBD2 (5 bases). The germline V gene encodes CDR1 SGHTA and CDR2 FQGNSA. Trimming stripped 1 base from V and 5 bases from J, with 11 bases between. The CDR3 has 14 amino acids. CDR3 sequence reads: CASSLVGSGETQYF. The CDR3 nucleotides are TGTGCCAGCAGCTTAGTAGGATCGGGGGAGACCCAGTACTTC.

Ten or more counts support this clonotype. V and J are TRBV7-2 and TRBJ1-5; D perhaps matches TRBD1 (5 bases). The CDR3 has 14 amino acids. Between the trimmed V and J ends, which lost 5 bases and 2 bases, there was a span of 10 bases. Germline assignment: CDR1 SGHTA and CDR2 FQGNSA. The CDR3 DNA sequence: TGTGCCAGCAGCCAGGGAATAGGCAATCAGCCCCAGCATTTT. This translates into CASSQGIGNQPQHF.

This clonotype was counted ten times or more. The chain combines TRBV7-2 with TRBJ2-7, with 7 nucleotides matching TRBD2. CDR1 and CDR2 from the germline V gene are SGHTA and FQGNSA. The CDR3 is made up of 14 amino acids. The V and J ends lost 3 bases and 0 bases, in that order; junction bases with no gene match: 2. The CDR3 loop reads CASSFRTSSYEQYF. For the CDR3, the DNA is TGTGCCAGCAGCTTCAGGACTAGCTCCTACGAGCAGTACTTC. Full variable domain (outside the CDR3, taken from reference TRBV7-2 and TRBJ2-7): GAGVSQSPSNKVTEKGKDVELRCDPISGHTALYWYRQSLGQGLEFLIYFQGNSAPDKSGLPSDRFSAERTGGSVSTLTIQRTQQEDSAVYLCASSFRTSSYEQYFGPGTRLTVT.

This clonotype was picked up a small number of times. V and J are TRBV7-9 and TRBJ2-5; D is tentatively TRBD1 or TRBD2 (5 bases each). The CDR3 consists of 14 residues. CDR1 is SEHNR and CDR2 is FQNEAQ in the germline V gene (reference sequence). Trimming left V 5 bases short and J 2 bases short, with 12 bases between. The CDR3 coding sequence is TGTGCCAGCAGCGTCCGGGACGGACAAGAGACCCAGTACTTC. Its translation is CASSVRDGQETQYF. Full variable domain (outside the CDR3, taken from reference TRBV7-9 and TRBJ2-5): DTGVSQNPRHKITKRGQNVTFRCDPISEHNRLYWYRQTLGQGPEFLTYFQNEAQLEKSRLLSDRFSAERPKGSFSTLEIQRTEQGDSAMYLCASSVRDGQETQYFGPGTRLLVL.

The genes are TRBV5-1 and TRBJ1-1; D remains ambiguous. Per germline, CDR1 SGHRS and CDR2 YFSETQ. The ends were cut back, 1 base at V and 3 bases at J, with 7 bases in the middle. The CDR3 covers 13 residues. The CDR3 sequence is CASSLYMDTEAFF. In DNA, the CDR3 is TGCGCCAGCAGCTTGTATATGGACACTGAAGCTTTCTTT.

The V call is TRBV20-1, the J call TRBJ1-2, with 9 bases aligning to TRBD1. V shed 3 bases, J shed 8 bases, and the junction held 10 bases outside the gene matches. Germline V CDR1 and CDR2: DFQATT, SNEGSKA (reference sequence). There are 14 residues in the CDR3. CDR3 protein: CSASHPRTGEGYTF. The CDR3 region has the DNA TGCAGTGCTAGTCACCCCCGGACAGGGGAAGGCTACACCTTC.

This clonotype has at least ten counts. This chain connects TRBV7-2 to TRBJ1-3; D is perhaps TRBD1 (6 bases). The CDR3 is 16 amino acids. Trimming stripped 2 bases from V and 0 bases from J, with 11 bases between. Germline values: CDR1 SGHTA, CDR2 FQGNSA. The CDR3 DNA reads as TGTGCCAGCAGCTTAATTGGGGGCCCCTCTGGAAACACCATATATTTT. This codes for CASSLIGGPSGNTIYF.

The chain couples TRBV28 to TRBJ1-1; D is perhaps TRBD1 (5 bases). The germline CDR1 and CDR2 sequences are MDHEN and SYDVKM. The germline V and J ends were trimmed by 5 bases and 0 bases, with 13 bases remaining between them. The CDR3 is made up of 15 amino acids. DNA of the CDR3: TGTGCCAGCAGTACCTACGAGACAGTGAACACTGAAGCTTTCTTT. The encoded protein is CASSTYETVNTEAFF. The entire variable domain, with the rest obtained from reference TRBV28 and TRBJ1-1, is as follows: DVKVTQSSRYLVKRTGEKVFLECVQDMDHENMFWYRQDPGLGLRLIYFSYDVKMKEKGDIPEGYSVSREKKERFSLILESASTNQTSMYLCASSTYETVNTEAFFGQGTRLTVV.

The J gene is TRBJ2-2, the V gene TRBV28; 8 bases are shared with TRBD2. J gave up 4 bases and V 5 bases, and 6 bases lay outside the gene matches. The CDR3 runs 15 residues. Germline V CDR1 and CDR2: MDHEN, SYDVKM. The CDR3 loop reads CASSRSGGGTGELFF. The CDR3 DNA reads as TGTGCCAGCAGTAGAAGCGGGGGCGGCACCGGGGAGCTGTTTTTT.

The DNA of the CDR3 is TGTGCCAGCAGCTTTAATATCGGAGACACCATATATTTT. Amino acids: CASSFNIGDTIYF. The chain is built from TRBV7-2 and TRBJ1-3, with D unresolved. V lost 3 bases, J lost 8 bases, and 11 bases lay in between. This CDR3 is 13 amino acids long. Germline values: CDR1 SGHTA, CDR2 FQGNSA.

This clonotype was counted ten times or more. The chain carries TRBV6-5 and TRBJ2-3; TRBD2 agrees at 8 bases. After removal of 2 bases from V and 3 bases from J, the junction contained 7 bases not matched to a gene. This CDR3 is built from 16 residues. Germline V gene lookup returns CDR1 MNHEY and CDR2 SVGAGI. CDR3 DNA: TGTGCCAGCAGTTACCAACCGGGACTAGAGACAGATACGCAGTATTTT. It encodes CASSYQPGLETDTQYF.

Ten or more counts support this clonotype. For the CDR3, the DNA is TGTGCCAGCAGCCAAGAGGCGGGCACTGAAGCTTTCTTT. Encoded protein: CASSQEAGTEAFF. J is TRBJ1-1 and V is TRBV7-9, with unresolved D. The CDR3 contains 13 residues. Germline assignment: CDR1 SEHNR and CDR2 FQNEAQ (reference sequence). The V end was cut by 5 bases, the J end by 4 bases, with 11 bases between.

At least ten counts were recorded for this clonotype. The V and J genes are TRBV7-2 and TRBJ1-1; D call uncertain. The germline V gene encodes CDR1 SGHTA and CDR2 FQGNSA. The CDR3 runs 13 residues. Deletions cut 7 bases from V and 0 bases from J, with 9 bases between. In DNA, the CDR3 is TGTGCCAGCAAGGACGGAATGAACACTGAAGCTTTCTTT. Translating it yields CASKDGMNTEAFF.

The chain recombines TRBV28 with TRBJ2-7; 7 bases line up with TRBD2. This CDR3 is 15 amino acids long. The germline V gene encodes CDR1 MDHEN and CDR2 SYDVKM. Losses at the gene ends were 6 bases for V and 4 bases for J; bases not matched to a gene: 12. The CDR3 DNA sequence: TGTGCCAGCAGCGGGGGGTTAATGCGCTTATACGAGCAGTACTTC. This encodes CASSGGLMRLYEQYF.

The table lists this clonotype with a few counts. The chain carries TRBV6-1 and TRBJ2-5; 7 bases are a match to TRBD1. The trim removed 7 bases at V and 3 bases at J, leaving 11 bases unmatched. The CDR3 sequence is 15 residues long. Germline V lookup: CDR1 MNHNS, CDR2 SASEGT. For the CDR3, the DNA is TGTGCCAGCACCGCAGACAGGGTTCCAGAAGAGACCCAGTACTTC. The encoded protein is CASTADRVPEETQYF.

The chain couples TRBV30 to TRBJ1-6, with a possible D match to TRBD1 (6 bases). V was pared by 3 bases and J by 2 bases, with 11 bases between. The CDR3 length is 15 residues. Looked up from germline, CDR1 is GTSNPN and CDR2 is SVGIG (reference sequence). This CDR3 reads CAWRDSSPYNSPLHF. The DNA of the CDR3 is TGTGCCTGGAGGGACAGCTCTCCCTATAATTCACCCCTCCACTTT.

This clonotype was seen ten or more times. The chain links TRBV7-2 to TRBJ2-1; TRBD2 aligns across 8 bases. Trimming removed 2 bases from V and 7 bases from J; junction bases left unmatched: 4. The germline CDR1 and CDR2 sequences are SGHTA and FQGNSA. This CDR3 spans 14 amino acids. Here the CDR3 reads CASSLSGRLNEQFF. Here the CDR3 DNA reads TGTGCCAGCAGCTTAAGCGGGAGACTGAATGAGCAGTTCTTC. The variable domain in full, completed from reference TRBV7-2 and TRBJ2-1, reads GAGVSQSPSNKVTEKGKDVELRCDPISGHTALYWYRQSLGQGLEFLIYFQGNSAPDKSGLPSDRFSAERTGGSVSTLTIQRTQQEDSAVYLCASSLSGRLNEQFFGPGTRLTVL.

This clonotype was counted only a few times. V gene TRBV5-6 combines with J gene TRBJ2-7; TRBD2 aligns across 8 bases. Germline lookup yields CDR1 SGHDT and CDR2 YYEEEE. The CDR3 totals 15 residues. The trim removed 5 bases at V and 3 bases at J, leaving 10 bases unmatched. This chain's CDR3 is CASSSKQSGSYEQYF. The CDR3 nucleotides are TGTGCCAGCAGTTCAAAGCAAAGCGGGAGCTACGAGCAGTACTTC.

This clonotype has only a few counts. This chain links TRBV7-2 with TRBJ2-1, with no clear D. The CDR3 sequence is 15 residues long. CDR1 is SGHTA and CDR2 is FQGNSA in the germline V gene. Between the trimmed V and J ends, which lost 2 bases and 7 bases, there was a span of 15 bases. As DNA, the CDR3 is TGTGCCAGCAGCTTATACCTTCATCGAGATAATGAGCAGTTCTTC. Its protein product is CASSLYLHRDNEQFF.

The V and J genes are TRBV20-1 and TRBJ1-1, with TRBD1 identical over 8 bases. CDR3 length: 14 residues. V shed 6 bases, J shed 1 base, and the junction held 7 bases outside the gene matches. Germline V gene data show CDR1 as DFQATT and CDR2 as SNEGSKA (reference sequence). The CDR3 loop reads CSAPRQGRNTEAFF. CDR3 DNA sequence: TGCAGTGCCCCACGACAGGGGCGGAACACTGAAGCTTTCTTT.